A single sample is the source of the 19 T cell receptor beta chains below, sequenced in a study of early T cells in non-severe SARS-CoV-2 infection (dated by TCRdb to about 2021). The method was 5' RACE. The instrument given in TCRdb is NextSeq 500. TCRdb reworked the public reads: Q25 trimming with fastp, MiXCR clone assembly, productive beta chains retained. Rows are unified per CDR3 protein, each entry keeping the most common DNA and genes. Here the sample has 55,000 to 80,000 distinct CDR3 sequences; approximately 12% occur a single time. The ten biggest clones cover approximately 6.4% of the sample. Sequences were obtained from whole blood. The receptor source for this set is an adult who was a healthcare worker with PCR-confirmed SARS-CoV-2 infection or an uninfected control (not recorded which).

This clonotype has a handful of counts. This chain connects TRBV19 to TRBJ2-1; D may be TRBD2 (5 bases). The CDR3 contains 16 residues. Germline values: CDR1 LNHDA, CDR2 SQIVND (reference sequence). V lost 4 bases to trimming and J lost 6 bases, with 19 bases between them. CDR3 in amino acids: CASSTALGRGGNEQFF. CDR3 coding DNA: TGTGCCAGTAGTACAGCTCTCGGTCGGGGTGGCAATGAGCAGTTCTTC.

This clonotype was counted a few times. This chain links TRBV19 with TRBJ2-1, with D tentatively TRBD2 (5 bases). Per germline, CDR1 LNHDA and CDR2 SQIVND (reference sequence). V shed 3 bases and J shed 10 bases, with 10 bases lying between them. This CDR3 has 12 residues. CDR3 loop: CASSIGVGEQFF. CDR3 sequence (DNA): TGTGCCAGTAGTATCGGGGTTGGGGAGCAGTTCTTC.

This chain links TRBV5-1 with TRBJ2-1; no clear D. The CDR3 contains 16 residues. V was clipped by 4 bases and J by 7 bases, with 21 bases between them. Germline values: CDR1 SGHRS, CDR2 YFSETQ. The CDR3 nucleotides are TGCGCCAGCAGCCGACAAGCAGGAATGTCGGGTAATGAGCAGTTCTTC. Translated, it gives CASSRQAGMSGNEQFF.

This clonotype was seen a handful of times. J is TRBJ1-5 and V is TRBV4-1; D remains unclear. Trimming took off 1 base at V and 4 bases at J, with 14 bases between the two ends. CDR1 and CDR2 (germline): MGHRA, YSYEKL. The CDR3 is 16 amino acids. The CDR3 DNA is TGCGCCAGCAGCCAAGGACCGACTGCTCTGAATCAGCCCCAGCATTTT. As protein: CASSQGPTALNQPQHF.

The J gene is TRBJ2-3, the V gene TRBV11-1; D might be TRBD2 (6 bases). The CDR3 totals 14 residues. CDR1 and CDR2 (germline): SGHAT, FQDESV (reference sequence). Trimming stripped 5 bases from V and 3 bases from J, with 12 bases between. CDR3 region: CASSGRDFTDTQYF. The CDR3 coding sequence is TGTGCCAGCAGCGGGCGGGACTTTACAGATACGCAGTATTTT.

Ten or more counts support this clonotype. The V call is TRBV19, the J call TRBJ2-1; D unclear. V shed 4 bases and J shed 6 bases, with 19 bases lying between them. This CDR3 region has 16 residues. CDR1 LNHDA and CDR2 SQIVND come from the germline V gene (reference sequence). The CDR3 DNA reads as TGTGCCAGTAGTACCTTCGGGTCCCTAGGAGCCAATGAGCAGTTCTTC. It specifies CASSTFGSLGANEQFF.

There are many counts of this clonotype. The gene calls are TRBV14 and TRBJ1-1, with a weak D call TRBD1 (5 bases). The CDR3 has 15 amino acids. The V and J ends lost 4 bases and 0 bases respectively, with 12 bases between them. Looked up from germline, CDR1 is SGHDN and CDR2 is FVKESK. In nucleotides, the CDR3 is TGTGCCAGCAGCCCCTTTAGGGGTCTGAACACTGAAGCTTTCTTT. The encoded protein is CASSPFRGLNTEAFF. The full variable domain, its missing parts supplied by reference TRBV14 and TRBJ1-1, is EAGVTQFPSHSVIEKGQTVTLRCDPISGHDNLYWYRRVMGKEIKFLLHFVKESKQDESGMPNNRFLAERTGGTYSTLKVQPAELEDSGVYFCASSPFRGLNTEAFFGQGTRLTVV.

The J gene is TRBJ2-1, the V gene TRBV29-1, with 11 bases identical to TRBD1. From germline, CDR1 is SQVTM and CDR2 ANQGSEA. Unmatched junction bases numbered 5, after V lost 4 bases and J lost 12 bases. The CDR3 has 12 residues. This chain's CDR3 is CSVADRGQGQFF. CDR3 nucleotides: TGCAGCGTTGCGGACAGGGGGCAGGGGCAGTTCTTC.

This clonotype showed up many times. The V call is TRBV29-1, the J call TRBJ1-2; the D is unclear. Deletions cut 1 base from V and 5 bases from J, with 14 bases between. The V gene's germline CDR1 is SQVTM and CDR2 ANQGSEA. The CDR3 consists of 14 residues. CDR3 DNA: TGCAGCGTTGAAGGCGCGGAGGGAAATTATGGCTACACCTTC. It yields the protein CSVEGAEGNYGYTF.

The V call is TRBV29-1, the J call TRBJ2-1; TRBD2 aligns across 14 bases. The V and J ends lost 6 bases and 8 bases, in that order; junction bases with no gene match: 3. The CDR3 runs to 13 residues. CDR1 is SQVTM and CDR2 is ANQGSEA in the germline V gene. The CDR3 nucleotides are TGCAGCGTCCTGGGACTAGCGGGAGATGAGCAGTTCTTC. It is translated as CSVLGLAGDEQFF.

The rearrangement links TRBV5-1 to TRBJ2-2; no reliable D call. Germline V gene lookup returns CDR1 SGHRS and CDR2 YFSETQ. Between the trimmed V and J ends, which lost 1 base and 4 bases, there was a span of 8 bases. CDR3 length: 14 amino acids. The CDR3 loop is CASSLIMGTGELFF. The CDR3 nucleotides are TGCGCCAGCAGCTTGATTATGGGCACCGGGGAGCTGTTTTTT.

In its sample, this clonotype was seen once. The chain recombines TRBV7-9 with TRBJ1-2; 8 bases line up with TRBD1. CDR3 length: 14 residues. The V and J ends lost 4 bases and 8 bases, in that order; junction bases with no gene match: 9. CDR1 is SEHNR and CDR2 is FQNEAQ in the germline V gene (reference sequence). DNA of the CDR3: TGTGCCAGCAGCTCCGGGACAGGCCCTGGCGGCTACACCTTC. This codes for CASSSGTGPGGYTF.

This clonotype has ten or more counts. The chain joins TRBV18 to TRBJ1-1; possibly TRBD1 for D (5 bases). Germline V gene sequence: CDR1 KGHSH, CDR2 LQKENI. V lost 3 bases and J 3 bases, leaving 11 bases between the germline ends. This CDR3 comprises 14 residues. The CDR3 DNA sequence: TGTGCCAGCTCACCCCCAGGGTTGTACACTGAAGCTTTCTTT. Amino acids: CASSPPGLYTEAFF.

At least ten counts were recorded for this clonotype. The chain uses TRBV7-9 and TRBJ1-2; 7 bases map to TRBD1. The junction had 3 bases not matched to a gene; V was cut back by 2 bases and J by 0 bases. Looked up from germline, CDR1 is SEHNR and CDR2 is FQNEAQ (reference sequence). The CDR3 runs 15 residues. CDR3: CASSLWTGPNYGYTF. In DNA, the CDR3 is TGTGCCAGCAGCTTATGGACAGGACCTAACTATGGCTACACCTTC. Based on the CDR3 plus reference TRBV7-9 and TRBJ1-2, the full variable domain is DTGVSQNPRHKITKRGQNVTFRCDPISEHNRLYWYRQTLGQGPEFLTYFQNEAQLEKSRLLSDRFSAERPKGSFSTLEIQRTEQGDSAMYLCASSLWTGPNYGYTFGSGTRLTVV.

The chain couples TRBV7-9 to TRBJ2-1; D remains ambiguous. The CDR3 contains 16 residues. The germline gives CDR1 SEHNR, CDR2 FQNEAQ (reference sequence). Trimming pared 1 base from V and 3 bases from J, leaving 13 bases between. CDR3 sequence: CASSLDPGIIYNEQFF. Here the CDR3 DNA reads TGTGCCAGCAGCTTAGATCCGGGTATCATCTACAATGAGCAGTTCTTC.

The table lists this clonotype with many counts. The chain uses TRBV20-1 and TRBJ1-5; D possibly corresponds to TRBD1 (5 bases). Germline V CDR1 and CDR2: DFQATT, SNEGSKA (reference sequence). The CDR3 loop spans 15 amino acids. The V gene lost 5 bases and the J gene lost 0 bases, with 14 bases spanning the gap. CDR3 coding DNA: TGCAGTGCTCCCCCGGACACCTATAGCAATCAGCCCCAGCATTTT. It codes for CSAPPDTYSNQPQHF.

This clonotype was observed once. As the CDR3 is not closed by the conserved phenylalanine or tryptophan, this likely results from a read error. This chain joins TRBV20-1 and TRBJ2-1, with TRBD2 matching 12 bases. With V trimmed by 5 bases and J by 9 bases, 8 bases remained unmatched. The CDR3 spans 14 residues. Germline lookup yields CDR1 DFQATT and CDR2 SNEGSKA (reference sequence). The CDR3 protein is CSAGRLAGEAEQFL. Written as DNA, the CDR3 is TGCAGTGCTGGCAGACTAGCGGGAGAGGCTGAGCAGTTCCTC.

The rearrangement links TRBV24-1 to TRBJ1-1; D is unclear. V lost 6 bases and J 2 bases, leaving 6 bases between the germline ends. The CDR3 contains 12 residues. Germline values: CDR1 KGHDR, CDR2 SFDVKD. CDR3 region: CATSLGNTEAFF. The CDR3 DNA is TGTGCCACCAGTCTGGGAAACACTGAAGCTTTCTTT.

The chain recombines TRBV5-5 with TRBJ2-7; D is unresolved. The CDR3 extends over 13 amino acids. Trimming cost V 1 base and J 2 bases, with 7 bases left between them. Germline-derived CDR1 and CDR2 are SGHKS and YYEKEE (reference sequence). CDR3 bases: TGTGCCAGCAGCTTGATGGCTACCTACGAGCAGTACTTC. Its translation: CASSLMATYEQYF.